This entry lists 32 T cell receptor beta chains sequenced from one sample in a study of lymphopenia after photon versus proton radiotherapy. Method: immunoSEQ multiplex PCR; TCRdb's copy keeps in-frame clones and lacks some. The data hold about 20,000 clones, with approximately 86% observed a single time. The input for sequencing was peripheral blood, taken from a patient treated with proton-based radiotherapy. The receptors here all came from a man between 65 and 85 years old with pancreatic cancer.

V usage is TRBV5-1 and J usage is TRBJ2-3; 7 positions agree with TRBD2. Germline values: CDR1 SGHRS, CDR2 YFSETQ. The V gene end was trimmed by 3 bases and the J gene end by 0 bases; junction bases not matched to a gene: 7. The CDR3 totals 16 residues. This CDR3 reads CASSSTAGTSTDTQYF. The CDR3 coding sequence is TGCGCCAGCAGCTCAACAGCGGGGACTAGCACAGATACGCAGTATTTT.

V gene TRBV7-8 combines with J gene TRBJ2-7; 10 positions match TRBD1. Germline V gives CDR1 SGHVS, CDR2 FQNEAQ. This CDR3 has 14 residues. Unmatched junction bases numbered 5, after V lost 5 bases and J lost 4 bases. The CDR3 loop is CASSLDRGNYEQYF. In nucleotides, the CDR3 is TGTGCCAGCAGCCTGGACAGGGGGAATTACGAGCAGTACTTC.

This clone was detected only a few times. The chain carries TRBV2 and TRBJ1-2, with D tentatively TRBD1 (6 bases). Trimming cost V 4 bases and J 3 bases, with 18 bases left between them. Germline CDR1 is SNHLY and CDR2 is FYNNEI. The CDR3 consists of 16 residues. The CDR3 DNA is TGTGCCAGCAGTGTGGACAGCCGGTATACCGACTATGGCTACACCTTC. Residues: CASSVDSRYTDYGYTF.

This clone was recorded once. The chain uses TRBV2 and TRBJ1-2, with D perhaps TRBD1 (5 bases). The CDR3 spans 15 residues. Germline V gene lookup returns CDR1 SNHLY and CDR2 FYNNEI. V was pared by 3 bases and J by 4 bases, with 15 bases between. This CDR3 is CASSERGNHPYGYTF. The CDR3 DNA sequence: TGTGCCAGCAGTGAGAGGGGCAACCACCCCTATGGCTACACCTTC.

The chain couples TRBV7-8 to TRBJ2-5; weak D call: TRBD2 (6 bases). The V gene lost 5 bases and the J gene lost 5 bases, with 18 bases spanning the gap. The CDR3 is 15 residues long. Germline V gives CDR1 SGHVS, CDR2 FQNEAQ. CDR3 loop: CASSSERAPRETQYF. The CDR3 DNA sequence: TGTGCCAGCAGCAGTGAGCGGGCACCGCGGGAGACCCAGTACTTC.

This clone appeared once. This chain joins TRBV4-1 and TRBJ2-3; weak D call: TRBD2 (6 bases). V dropped 2 bases and J dropped 0 bases, with 12 bases sitting between them. Germline CDR1 reads MGHRA; CDR2 reads YSYEKL. The CDR3 has 16 residues. The CDR3 DNA reads as TGCGCCAGCAGCCAAAGATGGCGGGGTAGCACAGATACGCAGTATTTT. It translates to CASSQRWRGSTDTQYF.

The chain joins TRBV25-1 to TRBJ1-1; D not certain. This CDR3 has 12 residues. V was cut by 4 bases and J by 3 bases, with 6 bases left in between. Germline V gene sequence: CDR1 MGHDK, CDR2 SYGVNS. CDR3 in amino acids: CASSALDTEAFF. CDR3 nucleotides: TGTGCCAGCAGTGCCCTGGACACTGAAGCTTTCTTT.

The chain is built from TRBV5-4 and TRBJ2-7; 10 bases map to TRBD1. Trimming at V came to 7 bases and at J to 4 bases, leaving 14 bases not matched to a gene. There are 16 residues in the CDR3. Germline CDR1 and CDR2: SGHNT and YYREEE (reference sequence). The CDR3 region is CASGNEPRDRGYEQYF. In DNA form, the CDR3 reads TGTGCCAGCGGGAACGAACCCCGGGACAGGGGATACGAGCAGTACTTC. Supplemented by reference TRBV5-4 and TRBJ2-7, the full variable domain reads ETGVTQSPTHLIKTRGQQVTLRCSSQSGHNTVSWYQQALGQGPQFIFQYYREEENGRGNFPPRFSGLQFPNYSSELNVNALELDDSALYLCASGNEPRDRGYEQYFGPGTRLTVT.

This clone has only one observation. The genes are TRBV15 and TRBJ1-4, with D possibly TRBD1 on 6 matching bases. The germline V gene has CDR1 LNHNV and CDR2 YYDKDF (reference sequence). V shed 0 bases and J shed 8 bases, with 16 bases lying between them. This CDR3 has 16 residues. The CDR3 bases are TGTGCCACCAGCAGAGATCGTCCAGGGGCCAGCGAAAAACTGTTTTTT. This translates into CATSRDRPGASEKLFF.

The chain links TRBV7-9 to TRBJ2-7, with D possibly matching TRBD2 (6 bases). Between the trimmed V and J ends, which lost 5 bases and 3 bases, there was a span of 17 bases. CDR3 length: 15 amino acids. Looked up from germline, CDR1 is SEHNR and CDR2 is FQNEAQ (reference sequence). The CDR3: CASSPPGTVIYEQYF. CDR3 nucleotide sequence: TGTGCCAGCAGCCCCCCCGGGACTGTCATCTACGAGCAGTACTTC.

V is TRBV12-5 and J is TRBJ2-2; 10 bases line up with TRBD2. This CDR3 is built from 17 residues. V dropped 5 bases and J dropped 3; count of bases not matched to a gene: 9. Germline-derived CDR1 and CDR2 are LGHNT and FRNRAP. CDR3 protein: CASGLLLAGVHTGELFF. DNA for the CDR3: TGTGCTAGTGGTCTACTGCTAGCGGGGGTCCACACCGGGGAGCTGTTTTTT.

The chain carries TRBV5-1 and TRBJ1-2; possibly TRBD1 for D (5 bases). Per the germline V gene, CDR1 is SGHRS and CDR2 is YFSETQ. The length of the CDR3 is 15 residues. V dropped 0 bases and J dropped 8 bases, with 17 bases sitting between them. CDR3 loop: CASSLAASAGRGYTF. The CDR3 coding sequence is TGCGCCAGCAGCTTGGCCGCTAGCGCAGGGCGAGGCTACACCTTC.

The chain has TRBV29-1 and TRBJ1-1; perhaps TRBD1 as D (6 bases). Germline V gene lookup returns CDR1 SQVTM and CDR2 ANQGSEA. The CDR3 has 13 residues. V gave up 5 bases and J gave up 4 bases, with 14 bases separating them. CDR3 protein: CSVCQGPGTEAFF. DNA of the CDR3: TGCAGCGTTTGTCAGGGGCCCGGCACTGAAGCTTTCTTT.

The rearrangement links TRBV2 to TRBJ1-3; D gene ambiguous. The germline gives CDR1 SNHLY, CDR2 FYNNEI. V was clipped by 6 bases and J by 0 bases, with 15 bases between them. The CDR3 length is 16 residues. CDR3 sequence: CASSDNGPSSGNTIYF. CDR3 in DNA: TGTGCCAGCAGCGACAATGGACCGAGCTCTGGAAACACCATATATTTT. The variable domain in full, completed from reference TRBV2 and TRBJ1-3, reads EPEVTQTPSHQVTQMGQEVILRCVPISNHLYFYWYRQILGQKVEFLVSFYNNEISEKSEIFDDQFSVERPDGSNFTLKIRSTKLEDSAMYFCASSDNGPSSGNTIYFGEGSWLTVV.

The chain joins TRBV30 to TRBJ2-5, with 7 bases matching TRBD1. The CDR3 sequence is 13 residues long. Germline values: CDR1 GTSNPN, CDR2 SVGIG (reference sequence). J was trimmed by 5 bases and V by 1 base; bases with no gene match: 4. DNA for the CDR3: TGTGCCTGGAGTGGAGGGGGCGGGGAGACCCAGTACTTC. This sequence encodes CAWSGGGGETQYF.

V gene TRBV7-6 combines with J gene TRBJ1-3; unclear D gene. V was cut by 2 bases and J by 4 bases, with 6 bases left in between. This CDR3 has 13 residues. CDR1 and CDR2 (germline): SGHVS, FNYEAQ. The chain's CDR3 is CASSLRLGNTIYF. The CDR3 DNA follows: TGTGCCAGCAGCTTACGACTGGGAAACACCATATATTTT.

The chain is built from TRBV6-1 and TRBJ1-2; D gene ambiguous. The CDR3 contains 15 residues. CDR1 MNHNS and CDR2 SASEGT come from the germline V gene. Trimming shortened V by 4 bases and J by 2 bases, and 14 bases separated the two germline ends. CDR3 sequence (DNA): TGTGCCAGCAGTGTGGCATCGTTGGGGAACTATGGCTACACCTTC. Its translation: CASSVASLGNYGYTF.

For the CDR3, the DNA is TGTGCCAGCAGCGTAGTAACAGGGAGGGCTGAAGCTTTCTTT. Encoded protein: CASSVVTGRAEAFF. The chain combines TRBV9 with TRBJ1-1, with TRBD1 as a possible D gene (6 bases). Germline V CDR1 and CDR2: SGDLS, YYNGEE. Trimming took 0 bases from V and 6 from J, leaving 12 bases between them. The CDR3 consists of 14 residues. Looking up the rest from reference TRBV9 and TRBJ1-1 gives the full variable domain: DSGVTQTPKHLITATGQRVTLRCSPRSGDLSVYWYQQSLDQGLQFLIQYYNGEERAKGNILERFSAQQFPDLHSELNLSSLELGDSALYFCASSVVTGRAEAFFGQGTRLTVV.

The V call is TRBV7-3, the J call TRBJ1-1, with TRBD1 matching 7 bases. Trimming took 4 bases from V and 7 from J; bases not matched to a gene: 6. CDR1 SGHTA and CDR2 FQGTGA come from the germline V gene. The CDR3 loop spans 13 amino acids. The CDR3 DNA sequence: TGTGCCAGCAGCTACCGACAGGGAGGTGAAGCTTTCTTT. This codes for CASSYRQGGEAFF.

This clone was seen a single time. V usage is TRBV9 and J usage is TRBJ2-2; TRBD2 matches 12 bases. Germline CDR1 is SGDLS and CDR2 is YYNGEE. V trimming: 3 bases; J trimming: 6 bases; junction bases outside the gene matches: 3. The CDR3 totals 15 residues. The CDR3 sequence is CASSGSSGRAGELFF. In DNA form, the CDR3 reads TGTGCCAGCAGCGGATCTAGCGGGAGGGCCGGGGAGCTGTTTTTT.

V gene TRBV19 combines with J gene TRBJ2-1; D not certain. Trimming removed 1 base at V and 5 bases at J, with 6 bases between. This CDR3 is 13 amino acids long. CDR1 is LNHDA, CDR2 SQIVND, per germline (reference sequence). The CDR3 DNA reads TGTGCCAGTAGTATAGCCACCAACAATGAGCAGTTCTTC. Translated, it gives CASSIATNNEQFF. Together with reference TRBV19 and TRBJ2-1, the CDR3 gives the full variable domain: DGGITQSPKYLFRKEGQNVTLSCEQNLNHDAMYWYRQDPGQGLRLIYYSQIVNDFQKGDIAEGYSVSREKKESFPLTVTSAQKNPTAFYLCASSIATNNEQFFGPGTRLTVL.

The rearrangement uses TRBV7-9 and TRBJ1-2, with D possibly being TRBD1 (5 bases). This CDR3 has 12 amino acids. With 5 bases removed from V and 7 bases from J, the gap between germline ends came to 11 bases. Germline V gene sequence: CDR1 SEHNR, CDR2 FQNEAQ (reference sequence). The CDR3 loop reads CASSTEQGGYTF. In nucleotides, the CDR3 is TGTGCCAGCAGCACTGAGCAGGGTGGCTACACCTTC.

This clone has more than one count but fewer than ten. The rearrangement uses TRBV18 and TRBJ1-6, with 7 bases that match TRBD1. CDR3 length equals 13 residues. Trimming took 1 base from V and 15 from J; bases not matched to a gene: 6. Germline-derived CDR1 and CDR2 are KGHSH and LQKENI. CDR3 residues: CASSPLVWDSLHF. The DNA for the CDR3 is TGTGCCAGCTCACCACTCGTATGGGACAGCCTCCACTTT.

The chain couples TRBV16 to TRBJ2-7; D ambiguous. This CDR3 region has 16 residues. The V end lost 2 bases, the J end lost 0 bases, and 14 bases lay between the germline ends. The germline CDR1 and CDR2 sequences are KGHSY and FQNENV. For the CDR3, the DNA is TGTGCCAGCAGCCAAAACCCCCCGGCGAGCTCCTACGAGCAGTACTTC. Translating it yields CASSQNPPASSYEQYF.

The chain has TRBV6-4 and TRBJ1-3; D is uncertain. There are 13 residues in the CDR3. V was trimmed by 8 bases and J by 4 bases, leaving 12 bases between them. Germline V gene data show CDR1 as MRHNA and CDR2 as SNTAGT. As DNA, the CDR3 is TGTGCCAGCCTTACCCGTGTGGGAAACACCATATATTTT. This gives the protein CASLTRVGNTIYF.

The rearrangement links TRBV13 to TRBJ1-6, with 9 bases that match TRBD1. J gave up 0 bases and V 4 bases, and 7 bases lay outside the gene matches. The CDR3 consists of 18 residues. CDR1 and CDR2 (germline): PRHDT, FYEKMQ (reference sequence). The CDR3 region is CASSSPTGGSSYNSPLHF. CDR3 coding DNA: TGTGCCAGCAGCTCCCCGACAGGGGGAAGCTCCTATAATTCACCCCTCCACTTT.

This clone has a handful of counts. This rearrangement joins TRBV2 to TRBJ1-5; possible D gene TRBD1, 5 bases. Germline CDR1 SNHLY, CDR2 FYNNEI. The CDR3 totals 13 residues. Trimming removed 6 bases from V and 3 bases from J, with 9 bases in between. Here the CDR3 DNA reads TGTGCCAGCAGGGCAGGGATCAATCAGCCCCAGCATTTT. Amino acids: CASRAGINQPQHF.

The chain joins TRBV2 to TRBJ2-5; no firm D call. Looked up from germline, CDR1 is SNHLY and CDR2 is FYNNEI. The CDR3 is 13 amino acids. V lost 6 bases, J lost 2 bases, and 10 bases lay in between. This CDR3 reads CASSQRRQETQYF. CDR3 DNA sequence: TGTGCCAGCAGCCAACGCCGACAAGAGACCCAGTACTTC.

This clone showed up just once. The V and J genes are TRBV28 and TRBJ1-6; D ambiguous. Per germline, CDR1 MDHEN and CDR2 SYDVKM. V lost 5 bases, J lost 3 bases, and 8 bases lay in between. The CDR3 is made up of 14 amino acids. The CDR3 reads CASSQSIYNSPLHF. Here the CDR3 DNA reads TGTGCCAGCAGTCAGTCCATCTATAATTCACCCCTCCACTTT.

The count of this clone is one. The chain uses TRBV6-5 and TRBJ2-1; D might be TRBD2 (5 bases). Deletions cut 5 bases from V and 10 bases from J, with 12 bases between. Germline-derived CDR1 and CDR2 are MNHEY and SVGAGI. CDR3 length equals 12 residues. CDR3: CASSPTSGEQFF. The CDR3 region has the DNA TGTGCCAGCAGTCCCACTTCGGGGGAGCAGTTCTTC.

The chain uses TRBV5-5 and TRBJ2-3; D uncertain. Germline-derived CDR1 and CDR2 are SGHKS and YYEKEE (reference sequence). This CDR3 has 15 residues. Trimming removed 4 bases at V and 4 bases at J, with 16 bases between. This CDR3 reads CASSPLVTVADTQYF. CDR3 in DNA: TGTGCCAGCAGCCCCCTTGTAACTGTGGCAGATACGCAGTATTTT.

The rearrangement joins TRBV2 to TRBJ2-2; either TRBD1 or TRBD2 may supply D (6 bases each). Germline CDR1 is SNHLY and CDR2 is FYNNEI. This CDR3 region has 15 residues. V was pared by 7 bases and J by 3 bases, with 15 bases between. The CDR3 DNA sequence: TGTGCCAGCAACGCGGCGGGACAATACACCGGGGAGCTGTTTTTT. This encodes CASNAAGQYTGELFF.